The sequence of this T cell receptor (beta chain) was determined in a study of T cells in Graves' hyperthyroidism and ophthalmopathy. The CDR3 runs 15 residues. V shed 8 bases and J shed 0 bases, with 13 bases lying between them. The germline V gene encodes CDR1 MDHEN and CDR2 SYDVKM. This clonotype occurred many times. As yet, its antigen is unknown. Every diagnosis used clinical symptoms, serum thyroxine and TRAb, thyroid ultrasound and orbital computed tomography. Study results and limitations: Stable hyperthyroidism was told apart from ophthalmopathy by a model built on 13 V-J features. Blood samples included most of the expanded thyroid clonotypes exceeding 0.001.

TCR beta CDR3 region amplification was performed from RNA transcripts. HTBI primers were the set used in a first-round RT-PCR of the TCR CDR3. Each CDR3 protein is one row after TCRdb ran MiXCR on the multiplex PCR reads. The table includes about 420,000 distinct CDR3 sequences, about an eighth detected once. J is TRBJ1-4 and V is TRBV28, with D possibly TRBD1 on 6 matching bases. This clonotype originated in a woman between 18 and 29 years old with Graves' hyperthyroidism. The source material was blood. This CDR3 is CASAGAAATNEKLFF. DNA of the CDR3: TGTGCCAGCGCGGGGGCGGCCGCAACTAATGAAAAACTGTTTTTT.